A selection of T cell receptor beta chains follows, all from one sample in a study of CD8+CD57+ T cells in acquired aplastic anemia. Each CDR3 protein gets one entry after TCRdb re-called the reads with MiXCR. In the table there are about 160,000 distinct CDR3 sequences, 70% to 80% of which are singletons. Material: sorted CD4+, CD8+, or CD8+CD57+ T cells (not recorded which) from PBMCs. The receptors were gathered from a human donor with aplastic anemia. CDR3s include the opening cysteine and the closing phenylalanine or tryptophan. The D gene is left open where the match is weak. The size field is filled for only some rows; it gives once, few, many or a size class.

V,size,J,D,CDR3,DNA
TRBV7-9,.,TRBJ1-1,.,CASSPWGGPNTEAFF,TGTGCCAGCAGCCCTTGGGGGGGCCCTAACACTGAAGCTTTCTTT
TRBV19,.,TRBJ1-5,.,CASSIIRSGDQPQHF,TGTGCCAGTAGTATTATTCGATCCGGGGATCAGCCCCAGCATTTT
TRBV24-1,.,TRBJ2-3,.,CATNGGRSDTQYF,TGTGCCACGAACGGGGGACGGTCAGATACGCAGTATTTT
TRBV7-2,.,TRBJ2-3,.,CASSFGQQDTDTQYF,TGTGCCAGCAGCTTCGGACAGCAAGACACAGATACGCAGTATTTT
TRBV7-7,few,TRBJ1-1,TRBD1,CASSLDRGTEAFF,TGTGCTAGCAGCCTGGACAGGGGCACTGAAGCTTTCTTT
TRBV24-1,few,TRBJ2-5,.,CATSEPTGTISPRTQYF,TGTGCCACCAGTGAGCCGACCGGGACAATATCCCCGCGGACCCAGTACTTC
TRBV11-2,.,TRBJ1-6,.,CASSSPNSPLHF,TGTGCCAGCAGCTCTCCTAATTCACCCCTCCACTTT
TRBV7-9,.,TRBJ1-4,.,CASKRTSERPGGVIQTNEKLFF,TGTGCCAGCAAACGGACTAGCGAAAGGCCGGGGGGCGTGATTCAGACTAATGAAAAACTGTTTTTT
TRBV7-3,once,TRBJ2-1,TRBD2,CASSSLAGGGWEQFF,TGTGCCAGCAGCTCACTAGCGGGGGGGGGTTGGGAGCAGTTCTTC
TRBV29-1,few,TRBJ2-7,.,CSVNRLYSYEQYF,TGCAGCGTTAACCGACTCTACTCCTACGAGCAGTACTTC
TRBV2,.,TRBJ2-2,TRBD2,CATSDPPWTSGNPGELFF,TGTGCCACCAGTGACCCTCCTTGGACTAGCGGGAATCCCGGGGAGCTGTTTTTT
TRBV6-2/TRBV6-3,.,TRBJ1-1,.,CASSYGGGTEAFF,TGTGCCAGCAGTTACGGTGGGGGAACTGAAGCTTTCTTT
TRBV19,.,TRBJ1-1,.,CASSIREYGQRSTEAFF,TGTGCCAGTAGTATAAGGGAATACGGACAACGATCGACTGAAGCTTTCTTT
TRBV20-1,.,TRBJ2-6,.,CSASSGDRSSGANVLTF,TGCAGTGCTAGTAGTGGGGACCGCAGCTCTGGGGCCAACGTCCTGACTTTC
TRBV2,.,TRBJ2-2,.,CASSRQGGVTGELFF,TGTGCCAGCAGTAGGCAGGGAGGTGTGACCGGGGAGCTGTTTTTT
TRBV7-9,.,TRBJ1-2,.,CASSLFSQGVNTF,TGTGCCAGCAGCTTATTCTCCCAGGGTGTAAACACCTTC
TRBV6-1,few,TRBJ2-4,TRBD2,CASSEAADAGGKNIQYF,TGTGCCAGCAGTGAAGCCGCGGACGCGGGAGGGAAGAACATTCAGTACTTC
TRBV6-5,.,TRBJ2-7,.,CASSYSQGRYEQYF,TGTGCCAGCAGTTACTCACAGGGACGCTACGAGCAGTACTTC
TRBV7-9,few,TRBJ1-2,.,CASSLDVVLGYTF,TGTGCCAGCAGCTTGGACGTGGTTCTAGGCTACACCTTC
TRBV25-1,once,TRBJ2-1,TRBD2,CASRETGTSGVNEQFF,TGTGCCAGCAGGGAAACCGGGACTAGCGGGGTCAATGAGCAGTTCTTC
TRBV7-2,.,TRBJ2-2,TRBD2,CASSLYARLANGELFF,TGTGCCAGCAGCTTATATGCCCGACTAGCTAACGGGGAGCTGTTTTTT
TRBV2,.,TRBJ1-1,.,CASSEKWGTEAFF,TGTGCCAGCAGTGAAAAATGGGGCACTGAAGCTTTCTTT
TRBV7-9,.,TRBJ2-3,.,CASSLAVLRGTDTQYF,TGTGCCAGCAGCTTAGCCGTCTTGAGGGGGACAGATACGCAGTATTTT
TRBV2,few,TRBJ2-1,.,CASNPSDNWNEQFF,TGTGCCAGCAATCCTAGCGACAACTGGAATGAGCAGTTCTTC
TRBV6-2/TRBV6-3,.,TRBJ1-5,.,CASSYVNQPQHF,TGTGCCAGCAGTTACGTCAATCAGCCCCAGCATTTT
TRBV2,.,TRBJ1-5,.,CASSALGSWDQPQHF,TGTGCCAGCAGTGCCCTCGGGTCTTGGGATCAGCCCCAGCATTTT
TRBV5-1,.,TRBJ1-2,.,CASSLGTVDGYTF,TGCGCCAGCAGCTTGGGGACCGTCGATGGCTACACCTTC
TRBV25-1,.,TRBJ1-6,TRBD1,CASSTRTGELSPLHF,TGTGCCAGCAGTACCCGGACAGGGGAACTCTCACCCCTCCACTTT
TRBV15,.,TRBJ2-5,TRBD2,CATSREGRTSGYQETQYF,TGTGCCACCAGCAGAGAGGGAAGGACTAGCGGATATCAAGAGACCCAGTACTTC
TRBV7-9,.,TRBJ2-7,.,CTSSATPYEQYF,TGTACCAGCAGCGCGACCCCTTACGAGCAGTACTTC
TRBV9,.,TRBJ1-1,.,CASSTQGRNEAFF,TGTGCCAGCAGCACACAGGGAAGGAATGAAGCTTTCTTT
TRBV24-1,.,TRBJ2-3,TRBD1,CATRETGGTDTQYF,TGTGCCACCAGGGAAACAGGGGGCACAGATACGCAGTATTTT
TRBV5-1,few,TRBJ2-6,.,CASSWGDSSGANVLTF,TGCGCCAGCAGCTGGGGGGACAGCTCTGGGGCCAACGTCCTGACTTTC
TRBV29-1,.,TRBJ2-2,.,CSVAIAANTGELFF,TGCAGCGTAGCGATAGCGGCAAACACCGGGGAGCTGTTTTTT
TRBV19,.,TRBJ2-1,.,CASSPWRGPSYNEQFF,TGTGCCAGTAGCCCCTGGAGGGGGCCATCCTACAATGAGCAGTTCTTC
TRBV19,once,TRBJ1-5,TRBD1,CASSLGRGRMNNQPQHF,TGTGCCAGTAGTCTAGGCAGGGGGCGCATGAACAATCAGCCCCAGCATTTT
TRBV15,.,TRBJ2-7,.,CATSREMGGQGQYF,TGTGCCACCAGCAGAGAGATGGGGGGACAAGGGCAGTACTTC
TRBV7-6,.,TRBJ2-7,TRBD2,CASSLAGTSGQAYEQYF,TGTGCCAGCAGCTTAGCCGGGACTAGCGGGCAAGCCTACGAGCAGTACTTC
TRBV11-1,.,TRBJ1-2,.,CASSLPQGSYTF,TGTGCCAGCAGCTTACCACAGGGCAGCTACACCTTC
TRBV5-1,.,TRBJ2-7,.,CASSQGQASSYEQYF,TGCGCCAGCAGCCAAGGGCAGGCAAGCTCCTACGAGCAGTACTTC
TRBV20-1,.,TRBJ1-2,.,CSARNRANYGYTF,TGCAGTGCTAGGAACAGAGCTAACTATGGCTACACCTTC
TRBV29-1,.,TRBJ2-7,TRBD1,CSTSGTGSYEQYF,TGCAGCACGTCCGGGACAGGGTCCTACGAGCAGTACTTC
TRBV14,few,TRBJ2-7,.,CASSQELRSEQYF,TGTGCCAGCAGCCAAGAGTTACGGTCAGAGCAGTACTTC
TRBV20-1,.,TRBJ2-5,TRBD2,CSAAGGQETQYF,TGCAGTGCCGCGGGGGGGCAAGAGACCCAGTACTTC
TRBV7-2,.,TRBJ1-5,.,CASRDDHQPQHF,TGTGCCAGCAGGGACGACCATCAGCCCCAGCATTTT
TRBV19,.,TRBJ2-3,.,CASGEGAGTDTQYF,TGTGCCAGTGGGGAGGGGGCAGGCACAGATACGCAGTATTTT
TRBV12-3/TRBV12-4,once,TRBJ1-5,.,CATGNRHSSQPQHF,TGTGCCACCGGGAACAGGCATAGCAGTCAGCCCCAGCATTTT
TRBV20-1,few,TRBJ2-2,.,CSASRQGLRELFF,TGCAGTGCTAGTAGGCAGGGCCTCCGGGAGCTGTTTTTT
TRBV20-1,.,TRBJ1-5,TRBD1,CSARDRAGGISNQPQHF,TGCAGTGCTAGAGATCGGGCAGGGGGCATAAGCAATCAGCCGCAGCATTTT
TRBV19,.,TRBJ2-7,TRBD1,CASSPGTGGPYEQYF,TGTGCCAGTAGTCCTGGGACAGGGGGGCCCTACGAGCAGTACTTC
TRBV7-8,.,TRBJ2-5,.,CASSPDPGRSQETQYF,TGTGCCAGCAGCCCAGACCCGGGACGGTCCCAAGAGACCCAGTACTTC
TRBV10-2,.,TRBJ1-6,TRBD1,CASSAQDRGWGSPLHF,TGCGCCAGCAGTGCCCAGGACAGGGGGTGGGGTTCACCCCTCCACTTT
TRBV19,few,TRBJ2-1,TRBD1,CASSTGTGNNEQFF,TGTGCCAGTAGTACCGGGACAGGAAACAATGAGCAGTTCTTC
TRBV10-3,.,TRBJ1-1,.,CAIKALNTEAFF,TGTGCCATCAAAGCATTGAACACTGAAGCTTTCTTT
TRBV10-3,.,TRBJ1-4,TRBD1,CASSEQGLTNDKLFF,TGTGCCAGCAGTGAACAGGGGTTAACTAATGACAAACTGTTTTTT
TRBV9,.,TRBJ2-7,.,CASSVGAERGKQYF,TGTGCCAGCAGCGTAGGAGCGGAACGAGGGAAGCAGTACTTC
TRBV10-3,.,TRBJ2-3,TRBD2,CAIRSGTTTDTQYF,TGTGCCATCAGGTCCGGGACTACTACAGATACGCAGTATTTT
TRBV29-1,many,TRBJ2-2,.,CSVIGNRPPPGTGELFF,TGCAGCGTTATTGGCAATAGGCCCCCACCTGGGACCGGGGAGCTGTTTTTT
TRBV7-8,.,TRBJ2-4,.,CASSLGPGADIQYF,TGTGCCAGCAGCTTAGGTCCAGGGGCGGACATTCAGTACTTC
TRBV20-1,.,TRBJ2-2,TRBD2,CSARLAGITGELFF,TGCAGTGCTAGGCTAGCGGGGATAACCGGGGAGCTGTTTTTC